This T cell receptor (beta chain) was sequenced for a study of regulatory T cells in long-lasting Graves disease. Relying on iRepertoire HTBI primers and Arm-PCR of CDR3 regions, the team built TCR beta libraries. TCRdb re-analysed the multiplex PCR reads in MiXCR, keeping a single row per CDR3 protein. This sample has 700,000 or so distinct CDR3 sequences, with roughly 30% found just once. Unmatched junction bases numbered 5, after V lost 3 bases and J lost 4 bases. The CDR3 consists of 14 residues. Per germline, CDR1 MNHGY and CDR2 SVAAGI. Time point meaning: persistent/refractory GD, antithyroid drugs over 5 years with positive TRAb. Extracted RNA from PBMCs served as the source of the TCR library.

The sequence derives from a female donor with Graves disease. The source material was peripheral blood mononuclear cells (PBMCs), sampled when the disease was refractory, from a patient treated with antithyroid drugs. The chain combines TRBV6-9 with TRBJ1-2; 7 bases are shared with TRBD1. The CDR3 reads CASSYTTGSYGYTF. As DNA, the CDR3 is TGTGCCAGCAGTTACACGACAGGGTCCTATGGCTACACCTTC.